This T cell receptor (beta chain) stems from a study of cytomegalovirus exposure and HLA in healthy donors. The study, taken as a whole, reports: According to the study, 180 or so TCR beta chains were cytomegalovirus-associated. Subsequent analysis revealed that first-cohort TCR clusters tended to co-occur in the 130 or so validation repertoires.

Sequenced by immunoSEQ multiplex PCR; TCRdb stores in-frame clones only, minus some. The data contain 140,000 to 150,000 clones, 94% of them singletons. The CDR3 has 15 residues. The V gene's germline CDR1 is SGHRS and CDR2 YFSETQ. V lost 3 bases and J lost 4; bases outside the gene matches: 8. On this clone: What it recognizes is unknown.

The donors were part of the validation cohort of fewer than 150 subjects. That cohort was separate from the first cohort, which comprised about 670 subjects. This receptor was taken from a man between 18 and 29 years old in good health and CMV-seropositive. The rearrangement links TRBV5-1 to TRBJ1-2, with TRBD1 matching 8 bases. The material sequenced was PBMCs. The CDR3 DNA follows: TGCGCCAGCAGCTCCCAGACAGGGGTCCGCTATGGCTACACCTTC. Its translation: CASSSQTGVRYGYTF.